The next 28 T cell receptor beta chains were all read from a single sample in a study of monozygotic twins with inflammatory bowel disease. TCRdb re-called the 5' RACE reads and shows each CDR3 protein once, DNA omitted. The table gives about 380,000 distinct CDR3 sequences; the top ten clones make up just over 2.5% of it. What was sequenced was blood. These receptors came from a human donor with ulcerative colitis or Crohn's disease, or a healthy co-twin of an affected twin (not recorded which).

The V gene is TRBV6-5, the J gene TRBJ2-1; TCRdb lists TRBD1, though no DNA is available to test this call. There are 15 residues in the CDR3. Germline V gene sequence: CDR1 MNHEY, CDR2 SVGAGI. The chain's CDR3 is CASSYSDTQGHEQFF.

The chain recombines TRBV29-1 with TRBJ2-1; TCRdb calls TRBD2, which cannot be checked without DNA. Germline lookup yields CDR1 SQVTM and CDR2 ANQGSEA. The CDR3 contains 12 residues. The CDR3: CSVDATSGEQFF.

The gene calls are TRBV6-1 and TRBJ1-1. The length of the CDR3 is 14 residues. Germline V CDR1 and CDR2: MNHNS, SASEGT. The CDR3 region is CASREQMSGTEAFF.

The chain has TRBV5-1 and TRBJ2-5. There are 12 residues in the CDR3. Germline loops: CDR1 SGHRS, CDR2 YFSETQ. The CDR3 sequence is CASSHPEETQYF.

This chain links TRBV30 with TRBJ2-5; TCRdb lists TRBD1, though no DNA is available to test this call. The germline gives CDR1 GTSNPN, CDR2 SVGIG (reference sequence). The CDR3 loop spans 14 amino acids. The CDR3 here is CAWSLTGLQETQYF.

The V and J genes are TRBV12-3 or TRBV12-4 and TRBJ1-5. This CDR3 contains 14 residues. CDR3: CASRLTGSNQPQHF.

This sequence joins TRBV5-1 and TRBJ1-3; TCRdb's D gene call, TRBD1, goes unchecked for lack of DNA. The germline V gene has CDR1 SGHRS and CDR2 YFSETQ. The CDR3 totals 12 residues. CDR3 loop: CASSPGQGTIYF.

This chain links TRBV5-1 with TRBJ2-1; no DNA is available, so the TRBD1 call from TCRdb remains unchecked. The CDR3 extends over 17 amino acids. CDR1 and CDR2 from the germline V gene are SGHRS and YFSETQ. The CDR3 sequence: CASSRQPGTGAYNEQFF. The variable domain in full, completed from reference TRBV5-1 and TRBJ2-1, reads KAGVTQTPRYLIKTRGQQVTLSCSPISGHRSVSWYQQTPGQGLQFLFEYFSETQRNKGNFPGRFSGRQFSNSRSEMNVSTLELGDSALYLCASSRQPGTGAYNEQFFGPGTRLTVL.

This chain connects TRBV12-3 or TRBV12-4 to TRBJ2-3; the D call of TRBD2 rests on TCRdb alone, since no DNA is present to check it. The CDR3 sequence is 19 residues long. CDR3 region: CASNPRPSGGAGRAHTQYF.

The V call is TRBV7-9, the J call TRBJ2-1; the D call from TCRdb, TRBD1, cannot be confirmed without DNA. Germline CDR1 SEHNR, CDR2 FQNEAQ (reference sequence). This CDR3 contains 16 residues. CDR3 residues: CASSPWSPDSYNEQFF.

V usage is TRBV19 and J usage is TRBJ2-7; no DNA is available, so the TRBD1 call from TCRdb remains unchecked. The V gene's germline CDR1 is LNHDA and CDR2 SQIVND (reference sequence). The CDR3 runs 15 residues. The CDR3 region is CASSIGFGGEYEQYF. Full variable domain (rest looked up from reference TRBV19 and TRBJ2-7): DGGITQSPKYLFRKEGQNVTLSCEQNLNHDAMYWYRQDPGQGLRLIYYSQIVNDFQKGDIAEGYSVSREKKESFPLTVTSAQKNPTAFYLCASSIGFGGEYEQYFGPGTRLTVT.

V usage is TRBV12-3 or TRBV12-4 and J usage is TRBJ2-1. The CDR3 totals 13 residues. The CDR3 spells CASSIPRIHEQFF.

The chain combines TRBV6-2 or TRBV6-3 with TRBJ1-2. This CDR3 contains 12 residues. Germline V CDR1 and CDR2: MNHEY, SVGEGT. CDR3 in amino acids: CASSREARGYTF.

The chain links TRBV6-5 to TRBJ1-1. Germline V lookup: CDR1 MNHEY, CDR2 SVGAGI. This CDR3 spans 13 amino acids. CDR3 sequence: CASSLTDNTEAFF.

The rearrangement uses TRBV3-1 and TRBJ2-3; TCRdb lists TRBD2, though no DNA is available to test this call. This CDR3 contains 19 residues. Germline V gene sequence: CDR1 LGHDT, CDR2 YNNKEL (reference sequence). The CDR3 spells CASSQDPGLAEITTDTQYF.

The V call is TRBV2, the J call TRBJ2-1. This CDR3 is built from 14 residues. Germline CDR1 is SNHLY and CDR2 is FYNNEI. The CDR3 sequence is CASHDGTPLNEQFF.

J is TRBJ2-7 and V is TRBV4-1; the TCRdb D gene call, TRBD1, has no DNA to confirm it. CDR3 length equals 14 residues. Per the germline V gene, CDR1 is MGHRA and CDR2 is YSYEKL. This chain's CDR3 is CASSQVVGHYEQYF.

V usage is TRBV5-1 and J usage is TRBJ2-5. Germline CDR1 and CDR2: SGHRS and YFSETQ. This CDR3 has 14 amino acids. The CDR3 reads CASSYRTPQETQYF.

The V and J genes are TRBV24-1 and TRBJ1-1. The CDR3 covers 14 residues. Germline V CDR1 and CDR2: KGHDR, SFDVKD. The CDR3 region is CATSDKGFATEAFF.

The CDR3 is CAISEWQGADEQYF. The chain has TRBV10-3 and TRBJ2-7; TCRdb returns TRBD1, unconfirmable since there is no DNA. Germline CDR1 ENHRY, CDR2 SYGVKD. The CDR3 is 14 residues long.

The rearrangement links TRBV7-6 to TRBJ2-7; with no DNA, the TCRdb D assignment of TRBD1 cannot be verified. The CDR3 has 16 amino acids. The germline gives CDR1 SGHVS, CDR2 FNYEAQ. This CDR3 reads CASSFFSPGDHYEQYF.

This sequence joins TRBV6-5 and TRBJ2-1; the D call of TRBD1 rests on TCRdb alone, since no DNA is present to check it. Germline V gene sequence: CDR1 MNHEY, CDR2 SVGAGI. The CDR3 spans 15 residues. CDR3 protein: CASSYDPPGYNEQFF.

This chain links TRBV2 with TRBJ2-5; TCRdb reports TRBD1, a call that lacks DNA to check it against. From germline, CDR1 is SNHLY and CDR2 FYNNEI. The CDR3 loop spans 16 amino acids. The CDR3 sequence: CASSEGSGRGEETQYF.

The chain recombines TRBV27 with TRBJ2-1; TCRdb designates TRBD1, a call that cannot be tested without DNA. CDR1 is MNHEY, CDR2 SMNVEV, per germline (reference sequence). The CDR3 runs 16 residues. The CDR3 region is CASMEGASLVDNEQFF.

CDR3 region: CASSLLGGLFSPLHF. This chain connects TRBV7-3 to TRBJ1-6. The CDR3 length is 15 residues. Germline values: CDR1 SGHTA, CDR2 FQGTGA.

The J gene is TRBJ2-5, the V gene TRBV20-1; TCRdb's assignment of TRBD1 cannot be checked, as there is no DNA. Germline V gene sequence: CDR1 DFQATT, CDR2 SNEGSKA (reference sequence). The CDR3 totals 14 residues. The CDR3: CSASQRGPRKTQYF.

The genes are TRBV12-3 or TRBV12-4 and TRBJ1-2. This CDR3 spans 15 amino acids. The CDR3 region is CASSLLGSRFYGYTF.

The chain combines TRBV20-1 with TRBJ1-2. The CDR3 has 13 residues. Germline V gives CDR1 DFQATT, CDR2 SNEGSKA (reference sequence). The chain's CDR3 is CSAREGANYGYTF.